Below, 16 T cell receptor beta chains from the same sample are listed, as sequenced in a study of T cells in Graves' hyperthyroidism and ophthalmopathy (dated by TCRdb to between 2018 and 2020). Library method: multiplex PCR. This sample was sequenced with an Illumina HiSeq 2000. TCR beta CDR3 regions were amplified from RNA transcripts. The TCR CDR3 was subjected to a first round of RT-PCR using the HTBI primer set and the Qiagen OneStep RT-PCR kit. Clones were called with MiXCR by TCRdb after fastp trimmed the public reads at Q25, and only in-frame beta chains were retained. Entries are consolidated by CDR3 protein sequence, retaining the most common genes and DNA. The sample yields under 450,000 distinct CDR3 sequences; approximately 14% were counted once. Clones ranked in the top ten supply around 7% of the sample. The sample consisted of blood. The receptor source for this set is a woman aged 18-29 years with Graves' hyperthyroidism.

This clonotype was recorded many times. The rearrangement uses TRBV3-1 and TRBJ1-3; no clear D. The CDR3 runs 14 residues. CDR1 is LGHDT, CDR2 YNNKEL, per germline (reference sequence). Between the trimmed V and J ends, which lost 3 bases and 4 bases, there was a span of 10 bases. The CDR3 reads CASSHPGWGNTIYF. CDR3 in DNA: TGTGCCAGCAGCCACCCGGGTTGGGGAAACACCATATATTTT.

This clonotype was recorded at least ten times. V and J are TRBV6-1 and TRBJ1-5; no firm D call. The V gene lost 6 bases and the J gene lost 0 bases, with 9 bases spanning the gap. The CDR3 totals 14 residues. Germline V gene data show CDR1 as MNHNS and CDR2 as SASEGT. CDR3 bases: TGTGCCAGCAGGTCTCTCGGTAGCAATCAGCCCCAGCATTTT. Amino acids: CASRSLGSNQPQHF.

This clonotype was recorded many times. The CDR3 nucleotides read TGTGCCAGCACCCGGGACAGAAATTCACCCCTCCACTTT. Amino acids: CASTRDRNSPLHF. The V and J genes are TRBV28 and TRBJ1-6; 7 bases agree with TRBD1. This CDR3 contains 13 residues. Germline-derived CDR1 and CDR2 are MDHEN and SYDVKM. Trimming cost V 7 bases and J 7 bases; bases outside gene matches: 4.

This clonotype was counted at least ten times. This chain joins TRBV29-1 and TRBJ2-3, with a tentative D call TRBD1 (6 bases). CDR3 length: 13 amino acids. CDR1 and CDR2 (germline): SQVTM, ANQGSEA. The germline V and J ends were trimmed by 3 bases and 2 bases, with 9 bases remaining between them. For the CDR3, the DNA is TGCAGCGTTGATCGGGACACCACAGATACGCAGTATTTT. It specifies CSVDRDTTDTQYF.

The J gene is TRBJ2-3, the V gene TRBV9; D may be TRBD2 (6 bases). The CDR3 has 15 amino acids. Trimming removed 0 bases at V and 5 bases at J, with 13 bases between. CDR1 and CDR2 (germline): SGDLS, YYNGEE. CDR3 sequence reads: CASSVGQGRGDTQYF. In DNA form, the CDR3 reads TGTGCCAGCAGCGTAGGGCAAGGGCGGGGAGATACGCAGTATTTT. Combining the CDR3 with reference TRBV9 and TRBJ2-3 gives the whole variable domain DSGVTQTPKHLITATGQRVTLRCSPRSGDLSVYWYQQSLDQGLQFLIQYYNGEERAKGNILERFSAQQFPDLHSELNLSSLELGDSALYFCASSVGQGRGDTQYFGPGTRLTVL.

This clonotype was seen ten or more times. The CDR3 DNA sequence: TGTGCCAGCAGCACCTCGGGAGTTGGCTACGAGCAGTACTTC. Translation gives CASSTSGVGYEQYF. The rearrangement joins TRBV7-2 to TRBJ2-7; tentatively, D is TRBD2 (6 bases). V lost 5 bases, J lost 3 bases, and 14 bases lay in between. The germline CDR1 and CDR2 sequences are SGHTA and FQGNSA. This CDR3 contains 14 residues.

The table lists this clonotype with many counts. The CDR3 protein is CASSQVNYRGDGYTF. The CDR3 nucleotides are TGCGCCAGCAGCCAAGTAAACTACAGGGGGGATGGCTACACCTTC. The genes are TRBV4-1 and TRBJ1-2, with 8 bases matching TRBD1. With V trimmed by 1 base and J by 6 bases, 7 bases remained unmatched. Germline V lookup: CDR1 MGHRA, CDR2 YSYEKL. The CDR3 length is 15 residues.

This clonotype has at least ten counts. The rearrangement joins TRBV7-9 to TRBJ2-5, with 13 bases that match TRBD2. J was trimmed by 1 base and V by 2 bases; bases with no gene match: 4. The CDR3 loop spans 17 amino acids. Germline V gives CDR1 SEHNR, CDR2 FQNEAQ (reference sequence). The CDR3 reads CASSLLGLAGSQETQYF. The CDR3 region has the DNA TGTGCCAGCAGCTTACTGGGACTAGCGGGAAGCCAAGAGACCCAGTACTTC.

The sample holds many counts of this clonotype. The rearrangement links TRBV13 to TRBJ2-3; D gene unclear. The V and J ends lost 2 bases and 8 bases respectively, with 23 bases between them. From germline, CDR1 is PRHDT and CDR2 FYEKMQ (reference sequence). The CDR3 is 17 amino acids. This CDR3 reads CASSLLFGPDSFGTQYF. As DNA, the CDR3 is TGTGCCAGCAGCTTATTGTTTGGACCAGATTCTTTCGGTACGCAGTATTTT. Full variable domain (missing parts from reference TRBV13 and TRBJ2-3): AAGVIQSPRHLIKEKRETATLKCYPIPRHDTVYWYQQGPGQDPQFLISFYEKMQSDKGSIPDRFSAQQFSDYHSELNMSSLELGDSALYFCASSLLFGPDSFGTQYFGPGTRLTVL.

Remarks on this clonotype: Mismatch with germline at one junction end may stem from a read error. The J gene is TRBJ1-5, the V gene TRBV9; 7 bases map to TRBD1. This CDR3 has 15 residues. Germline V lookup: CDR1 SGDLS, CDR2 YYNGEE. The CDR3 DNA is TGTGCCAGCGGCGTTGGACAGGTCTTCAATCAGCCCCAGCATTTT. Its protein product is CASGVGQVFNQPQHF.

The sample holds many counts of this clonotype. Sequence at one end of the junction differs from germline and may be a read error. This chain links TRBV7-7 with TRBJ2-7; D might be TRBD1 (5 bases). There are 13 residues in the CDR3. CDR1 and CDR2 (germline): SSHAT, FNYEAQ (reference sequence). The CDR3 is CASSPTATHEQYF. The CDR3 DNA reads TGTGCTAGCAGCCCGACAGCTACCCACGAGCAGTACTTC.

This clonotype has at least ten counts. The chain uses TRBV11-3 and TRBJ2-3; no clear D. Trimming left V 1 base short and J 1 base short, with 12 bases between. The CDR3 is 16 residues long. Germline CDR1 SGHNT, CDR2 YENEEA. The CDR3: CASSLGGSTGTDTQYF. DNA of the CDR3: TGTGCCAGCAGCTTAGGTGGCTCTACAGGCACAGATACGCAGTATTTT.

This clonotype was detected only a few times. The chain couples TRBV6-1 to TRBJ2-3, with 14 bases fitting TRBD2. CDR1 and CDR2 from the germline V gene are MNHNS and SASEGT. With V trimmed by 4 bases and J by 8 bases, 5 bases remained unmatched. The CDR3 contains 15 residues. The CDR3 bases are TGTGCCAGCAGTGCCCCCGGGACTAGCGGGGGTACGCAGTATTTT. Its translation is CASSAPGTSGGTQYF.

Many counts were recorded for this clonotype. The gene calls are TRBV6-1 and TRBJ1-1; the D is unclear. Germline CDR1 reads MNHNS; CDR2 reads SASEGT. The CDR3 is 13 residues long. V lost 7 bases and J lost 1, with 10 bases in between. This CDR3 is CASNLDGNTEAFF. CDR3 DNA sequence: TGTGCCAGCAATTTGGACGGGAACACTGAAGCTTTCTTT.

To note about this clonotype: This clone may be a read error of a much larger clone one base away. The rearrangement links TRBV3-1 to TRBJ2-2; possible D gene TRBD2, 5 bases. This CDR3 spans 11 amino acids. The germline V gene has CDR1 LGHDT and CDR2 YNNKEL (reference sequence). For the CDR3, the DNA is TGTGCCAGCGGGAGCACCGGGGAGCCGTTTTTT. Translating it yields CASGSTGEPFF.

This clonotype showed up many times. The chain couples TRBV27 to TRBJ2-7, with D tentatively TRBD1 or TRBD2 (5 bases each). The CDR3 length is 13 residues. The germline V gene has CDR1 MNHEY and CDR2 SMNVEV (reference sequence). The V and J ends lost 6 bases and 2 bases respectively, with 11 bases between them. The CDR3 is CASRGLGTYEQYF. The CDR3 DNA follows: TGTGCCAGCAGGGGGCTCGGGACCTACGAGCAGTACTTC.